Listed below are T cell receptor beta chains from one sample, sequenced in a study of Ad26.COV2.S vaccination and SARS-CoV-2 variants. Sequencing used immunoSEQ multiplex PCR; TCRdb keeps in-frame clones, though not all of them. The sample holds 410,000 or so clones, about nine tenths seen once. The sample in question was peripheral blood, obtained in a trial of Ad26.COV2.S vaccine versus placebo. Receptors originate from a person between 18 and 65 years old who received the Ad26.COV2.S COVID-19 vaccine or a placebo. Each CDR3 is given with its conserved first and last residue. Each record gives: clone size, J gene, V gene, D gene, CDR3 DNA, CDR3 protein. A D gene is named only where the DNA matches it firmly. Rows may omit the clone size; those that give it use once, few, many or a size class.

.	TRBJ2-7	TRBV29-1	.	TGCAGCGTTGTTGCGGGGAACTACGAGCAGTACTTC	CSVVAGNYEQYF
.	TRBJ2-1	TRBV19	.	TGTGCCAGTAGCCCCCAGAATCACAATGAGCAGTTCTTC	CASSPQNHNEQFF
medium-sized	TRBJ2-3	TRBV30	TRBD1	TGTGCCTGGGACAGGGGGCGGGATGCAGATACGCAGTATTTT	CAWDRGRDADTQYF
.	TRBJ1-6	TRBV2	.	TGTGCCAGTCTCGCGGGAGGGGCGTCACCCCTCCACTTT	CASLAGGASPLHF
.	TRBJ1-3	TRBV6-1	.	TGTGCCAGCAGTGAAGCGCTTCCTAGCTCTGGAAACACCATATATTTT	CASSEALPSSGNTIYF
few	TRBJ2-7	TRBV14	.	TGTGCCAGCAGCCAGGGCAGAAGCCTTTCCTACGAGCAGTACTTC	CASSQGRSLSYEQYF
.	TRBJ1-1	TRBV14	TRBD1	TGTGCCAGCAGCCAACCACAGGGGCGGTCAGCTTTCTTT	CASSQPQGRSAFF
.	TRBJ2-1	TRBV21-1	.	TGTGCCAGTTACCACCCGGACAGGCCCAATAATGAGCAGTTCTTC	CASYHPDRPNNEQFF
.	TRBJ2-6	TRBV7-2	.	TGTGCCAGCAGCTTAGGTTTGGGCTCTGGGGCCAACGTCCTGACTTTC	CASSLGLGSGANVLTF
.	TRBJ2-1	TRBV5-1	.	TGCGCCAGCAGCTTGGACGGGGACCCCTCCTACAATGAGCAGTTCTTC	CASSLDGDPSYNEQFF
.	TRBJ1-1	TRBV5-1	TRBD1	TGCGCCAGCAGCGGATTACAGGGGAGGAACACTGAAGCTTTCTTT	CASSGLQGRNTEAFF
.	TRBJ2-7	TRBV7-9	TRBD2	TGTGCCAGCAGCACAGCGGGATCCTACGAGCAGTACTTC	CASSTAGSYEQYF
.	TRBJ2-3	TRBV6-2/TRBV6-3	TRBD1	TGTGCCAGCAGTTTCTCCGGGACAGGGGTCGGAGATACGCAGTATTTT	CASSFSGTGVGDTQYF
.	TRBJ2-7	TRBV4-2	.	TGTGCCAGCAGCCAAGCGCCCGGTCCACGGAACGAGCAGTACTTC	CASSQAPGPRNEQYF
few	TRBJ1-2	TRBV30	.	TGTGCCTGGATAGGAGGCTTTAGCTATGGCTACACCTTC	CAWIGGFSYGYTF
.	TRBJ1-2	TRBV27	TRBD1	TGTGCCAGCAGTACAACAGGGGACCCCGCTAACTATGGCTACACCTTC	CASSTTGDPANYGYTF
.	TRBJ1-2	TRBV6-6	.	TGTGCCAGCAGCCCTGTCACGCGGGGGCGCGATGGCTACACCTTC	CASSPVTRGRDGYTF
.	TRBJ2-1	TRBV6-4	.	TGTGCCAGCAGTGACGTTCGCTACAATGAGCAGTTCTTC	CASSDVRYNEQFF
.	TRBJ1-2	TRBV19	.	TGTGCCAGTGGGGGGACATCCAACTATGGCTACACCTTC	CASGGTSNYGYTF
.	TRBJ2-5	TRBV11-2	TRBD2	TGTGCCAGCACCCTTTTAGCGGGGTCCGGCGAGACCCAGTACTTC	CASTLLAGSGETQYF
.	TRBJ2-2	TRBV11-2	.	TGTGCCAGCAGCTTTACCGGGGAGCTGTTTTTT	CASSFTGELFF
.	TRBJ2-3	TRBV9	TRBD1	TGTGCCAGCAGCTCCAGACAGGGGGAAGATCGCGTTGATACGCAGTATTTT	CASSSRQGEDRVDTQYF
.	TRBJ2-7	TRBV7-2	.	TGTGCCAGCAGCTCGGCCCCACGTTCCTACGAGCAGTACTTC	CASSSAPRSYEQYF
.	TRBJ2-1	TRBV19	.	TGTGCCAGTAGTTTCGGGCTCTCCTACAATGAGCAGTTCTTC	CASSFGLSYNEQFF
.	TRBJ1-4	TRBV9	TRBD1	TGTGCCAGCAGCGTAGGAGACAGGGTAGGCGAAAAACTGTTTTTT	CASSVGDRVGEKLFF
.	TRBJ1-6	TRBV10-2	.	TGCGCCAGCAGAGACTTTAATTCACCCCTCCACTTT	CASRDFNSPLHF
.	TRBJ2-5	TRBV27	.	TGTGCCAGCAGTCGATCTTATTTAGAGACCCAGTACTTC	CASSRSYLETQYF
.	TRBJ2-2	TRBV28	.	TGTGCCAGCGGGACCGCGGGGCACACCGGGGAGCTGTTTTTT	CASGTAGHTGELFF
.	TRBJ2-7	TRBV10-1	.	TGCGCCAGCAGTGATACCGGGACTGCACCCTACGAGCAGTACTTC	CASSDTGTAPYEQYF
.	TRBJ2-5	TRBV18	TRBD2	TGTGCCAGCTCACCACCATCTAGCGGCCCCTCAGAGACCCAGTACTTC	CASSPPSSGPSETQYF
few	TRBJ2-1	TRBV12-5	.	TGTGCTAGTGCTCCGGACCTAGTTGATGAGCAGTTCTTC	CASAPDLVDEQFF
.	TRBJ2-7	TRBV19	TRBD2	TGTGCCAGTAGTATGTATCACGGGACTAGCGGTTCCTACGAGCAGTACTTC	CASSMYHGTSGSYEQYF
.	TRBJ1-2	TRBV11-2	TRBD1	TGTGCCAGCAGCTCCCTGAGCCCGACAGGGGGTATCTATGGCTACACCTTC	CASSSLSPTGGIYGYTF
.	TRBJ1-2	TRBV2	.	TGTGCCAGCGCGCTCGCAGGGGTCTATGGCTACACCTTC	CASALAGVYGYTF
.	TRBJ2-2	TRBV5-5	.	TGTGCCAGCAGCTTGGGCCCGAACACCGGGGAGCTGTTTTTT	CASSLGPNTGELFF